Listed here are 8 T cell receptor beta chains from one sample, sequenced in a study of neurological immune-mediated disorders. TCRdb reanalysed the 5' RACE reads using MiXCR and keeps one entry per CDR3 protein. The sample contains tens of thousands of distinct CDR3 sequences, 12% to 15% of which appear only once. The time point was: longitudinal time-point 1 (baseline). Input material: PBMCs. The source is a female donor with HTLV-1-associated myelopathy (HAM/TSP).

At least ten counts were recorded for this clonotype. Its ends do not fully match the called genes, so a read error is possible. The gene calls are TRBV2 and TRBJ2-7; D is unclear. The V gene's germline CDR1 is SNHLY and CDR2 FYNNEI. The CDR3 is made up of 13 amino acids. The CDR3 is CASSEVNLAGGDF. CDR3 bases: TGTGCCAGCAGTGAAGTCAACCTGGCCGGCGGAGACTTC.

This clonotype was observed at least ten times. The chain is built from TRBV21-1 and TRBJ2-7; the table assigns TRBD1, which was not confirmed against the DNA. TRBV21-1 is noted as a pseudogene. The CDR3 runs 14 residues. The CDR3 DNA is TGTGCCAGCAGCATGGGGCAGGGGGGATACGAGCAGTACTTC. This translates into CASSMGQGGYEQYF.

Ten or more counts support this clonotype. The chain joins TRBV5-6 to TRBJ1-5, with a tentative D call TRBD1 (6 bases). This CDR3 contains 16 residues. Looked up from germline, CDR1 is SGHDT and CDR2 is YYEEEE. V was clipped by 5 bases and J by 1 base, with 16 bases between them. The chain's CDR3 is CASRGRGPSSNQPQHF. DNA of the CDR3: TGTGCCAGCAGGGGCAGGGGCCCGTCGAGCAATCAGCCCCAGCATTTT.

The sample holds many counts of this clonotype. The rearrangement uses TRBV5-1 and TRBJ2-1; 8 bases map to TRBD2. Trimming took 0 bases from V and 12 from J; bases not matched to a gene: 14. The germline V gene has CDR1 SGHRS and CDR2 YFSETQ. The CDR3 is made up of 16 amino acids. The CDR3 region is CASSLAVAGGPDLQFF. The CDR3 DNA is TGCGCCAGCAGCTTGGCGGTGGCGGGGGGCCCCGACCTGCAGTTCTTC. Filled out from reference TRBV5-1 and TRBJ2-1, the complete variable domain reads KAGVTQTPRYLIKTRGQQVTLSCSPISGHRSVSWYQQTPGQGLQFLFEYFSETQRNKGNFPGRFSGRQFSNSRSEMNVSTLELGDSALYLCASSLAVAGGPDLQFFGPGTRLTVL.

This clonotype was seen repeatedly, ten times or more. The rearrangement joins TRBV3-1 to TRBJ2-1, with 11 bases aligning to TRBD2. The germline V gene has CDR1 LGHDT and CDR2 YNNKEL (reference sequence). The junction had 7 bases not matched to a gene; V was cut back by 11 bases and J by 10 bases. This CDR3 is 12 amino acids long. The CDR3 spells CASSGGPWEQFF. As DNA, the CDR3 is TGTGCCTCTAGCGGGGGGCCATGGGAGCAGTTCTTC.

This clonotype was counted a few times. A read error is possible here, since a much larger clone lies one base away. The chain links TRBV6-1 to TRBJ2-7; 7 nucleotides match TRBD2. The CDR3 runs to 14 residues. CDR1 is MNHNS and CDR2 is SASEGT in the germline V gene. The DNA for the CDR3 is TGTGCCAGCAGTCTCACGGGGGGTACCTACGAGCAGTCCTTC. The encoded protein is CASSLTGGTYEQSF.

In its sample, this clonotype was seen many times. The chain is built from TRBV12-3 or TRBV12-4 and TRBJ2-7; D may be TRBD1 (6 bases). The V end was cut by 5 bases, the J end by 0 bases, with 11 bases between. The CDR3 runs to 14 residues. The CDR3 DNA sequence: TGTGCCAGCAGTGTAACAGGGATCTCCTACGAGCAGTACTTC. The encoded protein is CASSVTGISYEQYF.

The table lists this clonotype with many counts. The V gene is TRBV20-1, the J gene TRBJ2-1; the match to TRBD2 covers 8 bases. Per the germline V gene, CDR1 is DFQATT and CDR2 is SNEGSKA (reference sequence). This CDR3 is built from 15 residues. After removal of 6 bases from V and 4 bases from J, the junction contained 11 bases not matched to a gene. CDR3 DNA: TGCAGTGCCTTACCCTTAGCGGGACGATACAATGAGCAGTTCTTC. Amino acids: CSALPLAGRYNEQFF.